The sequence of this T cell receptor beta chain was determined in a study of breast tumors, draining lymph nodes, adjacent tissues (dated by TCRdb to the mid-2010s). Study-wide context: TCR beta repertoires were compared across tumor, adjacent nontumor tissue and axillary lymph nodes obtained from breast cancer patients. In human breast cancer, the study set out to assess how tumor, surrounding tissue and draining lymph node repertoires relate to one another and whether T cells might be exchanged between them. Overall study outcomes, separate from this receptor: Tumor T-cell repertoires showed less diversity than lymph node repertoires and more diversity than nontumor tissue repertoires, and tumor T-cell repertoires showed preferential V and J gene usage. A scenario in which most tumor T cells derive from the lymph node and then expand within tumor tissue was judged to be consistent with the data. The conclusion that tumor T cells originate in lymph nodes was presented as consistent with a hypothesis rather than as directly demonstrated. In luminal-like breast cancer, tumor and nontumor tissue repertoires resembled each other significantly more than in basal-like breast cancer.

The instrument given in TCRdb is Illumina HiSeq 2000. Multiplex PCR amplification was used to build the TCR beta chain libraries. The amplified TCR beta chain products were analyzed by high-throughput sequencing. TCRdb reprocessed the public reads (quality trimming at Q25 with fastp, clone calling with MiXCR) and kept in-frame beta chains. Duplicate CDR3 protein sequences are folded into a single record with the most common DNA and genes. Counted in this sample were approximately 100,000 distinct CDR3 sequences; 21% of them appeared once. The ten largest clones take up around 1.2% of the sample. Lymph node samples were obtained from the axillary draining lymph nodes of breast cancer patients. This clonotype appeared many times. Its antigen is currently not known. The record has no base qualities; no much larger clone is one base away. The germline V gene provides CDR1 SGHRS and CDR2 YFSETQ. V is cut by 4 bases and J by 3 bases, and the space between the germline ends is 16 bases. The CDR3, from cysteine to phenylalanine, totals 15 residues. Of the read, only the CDR3 DNA is kept; its 45 bases are in frame from base 1.

Rearrangement joined TRBV5-1 to TRBJ2-5; the D region possibly corresponds to TRBD2 (7 bases align). This TCR derives from a female donor with breast cancer. Some clones in this sample may be carry-over from other donors' samples. Sequences were obtained from axillary lymph node tissue. At the DNA level, the sequence is TGCGCCAGCAGCCGGGGAGGGGGGAAGGAAGAGACCCAGTACTTC. It translates as CASSRGGGKEETQYF.